This T cell receptor beta chain was identified during a study of CD8 T cell repertoires and HIV-1 epitope variants (dated by TCRdb to the early 2020s). About the full investigation: T cells were stimulated in separate culture wells with each of twenty-five peptides representing autologous and known Gag and Nef epitope variants. Among the control conditions were a peptide pool of CMV, EBV and flu, the Ebola AY9 epitope serving as a negative control, and a well with no peptide. Three Gag epitope families and Nef HW9 and YT9 were included among the tested epitopes. A 1M T cell aliquot was kept as an uncultured baseline condition, separate from the approximately 80 T cell cultures. T cells were enriched using the EasySep Human T Cell Enrichment Kit and then co-cultured with an equal number of autologous T cell-negative cells acting as antigen-presenting cells. The cultures were grown for approximately ten days in IMDM with gentamicin, and half of the media was changed on days 3 and 7 with IL-2, IL-7 and IL-15 added. A total of 80 to 95 T cell cultures were run, with each culture condition performed in triplicate except for one peptide, which was performed in duplicate. On the study overall, not on this receptor specifically: About 5 clonotypes recognized the Nef KF9 family and one clonotype recognized the HW9 family, while no responses to the TAALDMSHF plasma variant were seen. The assay identified only TCR beta chains and indicated proliferation in response to antigen, without indicating T cell function or cytokine profile. The study identified eight to ten antigen-specific TCR beta clonotypes, roughly 6 of which appeared to be cross-reactive for autologous or known escape epitope variants.

The EasySep Human CD8+ T Cell Enrichment Kit was used on day 10 to isolate CD8+ T cells from every culture. Concerning this clone itself: The antigen it recognizes is unknown. There are no base qualities to consult, and no much larger clone falls within one base.

Sequencing of TCR beta CDR3 regions was performed at survey depth on the immunoSEQ platform. The QIAamp DNA micro kit was used to extract genomic DNA from every cultured and uncultured CD8+ T cell population. On the study's bioinformatics: Samples with under 5,000 productive reads were excluded, and this exclusion removed about 6% of the roughly 75 HIV peptide-stimulated cultures. Sequences were trimmed to CDR3 by a MANAFEST web app, and nonproductive sequences, CDR3s under 5 amino acids, and sequences not starting with C or ending with F/W were removed. To count as antigen-specific, a clonotype had to be expanded in at least 2 of 3 replicates compared with the no-peptide control at FDR 0.01, and only within one epitope family. Specific clonotypes also needed at least fivefold higher frequency than in wells stimulated with peptides from other epitope families. What TCRdb holds here is the immuneACCESS table cut down to in-frame rearrangements. Part of the clones is not present; checked against another copy, under half of the missing clones reflect an unresolved V gene, and the others are unexplained. V and J calls and clone size are those listed in that table; D and trimming were worked out from the DNA. The sample includes a few thousand clones, with about 63% observed a single time. Roughly two fifths of the sample goes to the ten largest clones.

V and J are truncated by 3 bases and 9 bases respectively, leaving an intervening sequence of 9 bases. The germline V gene (reference sequence) gives CDR1 as MNHEY and CDR2 as SMNVEV. The CDR3 runs 12 amino acids, cysteine and phenylalanine included. Kept here is only the CDR3 DNA, which spans 36 bases and is read in frame from base 1. The specimen was cultured CD8+ T cells derived from PBMCs. The TCR sequence derives from a male donor with HIV. The rearranged chain carries TRBV27 and TRBJ2-1; the D gene is unclear. The CDR3 protein sequence reads: CASSFKWGEQFF. The DNA sequence is as follows: TGTGCCAGCAGTTTCAAGTGGGGTGAGCAGTTCTTC.